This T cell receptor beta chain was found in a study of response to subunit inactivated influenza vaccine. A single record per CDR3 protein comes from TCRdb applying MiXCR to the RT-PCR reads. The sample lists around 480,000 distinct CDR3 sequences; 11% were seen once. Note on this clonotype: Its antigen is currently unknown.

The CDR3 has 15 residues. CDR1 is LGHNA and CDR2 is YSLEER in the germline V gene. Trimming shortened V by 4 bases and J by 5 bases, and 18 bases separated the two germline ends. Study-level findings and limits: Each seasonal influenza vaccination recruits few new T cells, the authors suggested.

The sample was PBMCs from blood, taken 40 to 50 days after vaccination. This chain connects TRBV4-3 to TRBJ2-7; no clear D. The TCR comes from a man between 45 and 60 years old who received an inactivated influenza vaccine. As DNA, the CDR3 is TGCGCCAGCAGCCTTTCCGATTGGGTTGGGGACGAGCAGTACTTC. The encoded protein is CASSLSDWVGDEQYF.